The T cell receptor (beta chain) under discussion was sequenced for a study of blood T cell repertoires in COVID-19. Study overall: Sample material is recorded as cDNA or gDNA derived from T cells, B-cell-depleted T cells, or PBMCs.

Individuals drawn from approximately 26 US areas were roughly 18 to 95 years old. The study assigned cohorts using participant-reported clinical history. Recovered status in Cohort 3 required two negative PCRs, clearance, or symptom resolution. CDR1 is SGHRS, CDR2 YFSETQ, per germline. The CDR3 contains 14 residues. Trimming stripped 4 bases from V and 4 bases from J, with 11 bases between. TCRdb's copy holds only in-frame clones and misses some; the assay was immunoSEQ multiplex PCR. The sample consists of roughly 250,000 clones, about 93% of them appearing once. The sequence derives from a woman between 18 and 30 years old who had recovered from COVID-19. The sequenced sample was PBMCs or T cells enriched from blood (not recorded which). This chain links TRBV5-1 with TRBJ1-4, with D possibly matching TRBD1 (6 bases). CDR3 sequence reads: CASSPDRINEKLFF. The CDR3 bases are TGCGCCAGCAGCCCGGACAGAATTAATGAAAAACTGTTTTTT.